A selection of T cell receptor beta chains follows, all from one sample in a study of blood T cells in healthy people across ages. TCRdb reprocessed the 5' RACE reads via MiXCR and lists one record per CDR3 protein. The data contain approximately 350,000 distinct CDR3 sequences, approximately 52% of them singletons. Sequencing was carried out using blood. All receptors derive from a man aged 55 to 70 in good health. CDR3s include the opening cysteine and the closing phenylalanine or tryptophan. The order of the fields is J gene, V gene, D gene, clone size, CDR3 DNA, CDR3 protein. A D gene is named only where the DNA matches it firmly. Size values are once, few and many counts, or a class for expanded clones, and some rows have none.

TRBJ2-1,TRBV7-8,TRBD1,-,TGTGCCAGCAGCTTCACCCGGGACAGGCCCTACAATGAGCAGTTCTTC,CASSFTRDRPYNEQFF
TRBJ2-1,TRBV12-3/TRBV12-4,-,-,TGTGCCAGCACCTCCACGGATGAGCAGTTCTTC,CASTSTDEQFF
TRBJ2-1,TRBV11-2,-,few,TGTGCCAGCAGCCTCAATGGGGTCTCAGGTGAGCAGTTCTTC,CASSLNGVSGEQFF
TRBJ2-6,TRBV7-3,TRBD2,few,TGTGCCAGCAGCCAAGCGGGAGGGTCTGGGGCCAACGTCCTGACTTTC,CASSQAGGSGANVLTF
TRBJ2-7,TRBV4-1,TRBD2,-,TGCGCCAGCAGCTCAACTAGCGGGGGGGCGCATGAGCAGTACTTC,CASSSTSGGAHEQYF
TRBJ2-3,TRBV23-1,TRBD1,few,TGCGCCAGCAGTCCCCCCCCCAGGGGGCGCGAAGATACGCAGTATTTT,CASSPPPRGREDTQYF
TRBJ1-2,TRBV21-1,-,-,TGTGCCCTAGGCAAAGGGGTGGATGGCTACACCTTC,CALGKGVDGYTF
TRBJ1-4,TRBV4-3,TRBD1,-,TGCGCCAGCAGCCAAGTGCTGGACAGGGGTAATGAAAAACTGTTTTTT,CASSQVLDRGNEKLFF
TRBJ2-7,TRBV7-2,-,few,TGTGCCAGCAGCTTAGAGCAGGGATTGAACTACGAGCAGTACTTC,CASSLEQGLNYEQYF
TRBJ2-5,TRBV18,-,few,TGTGCCAGCTCACCACCGAACAGCCAGGGGGAGACCCAGTACTTC,CASSPPNSQGETQYF
TRBJ2-5,TRBV10-1,-,-,TGCGCCAGCAGTGAAGGGGGATACCAAGAGACCCAGTACTTC,CASSEGGYQETQYF
TRBJ2-3,TRBV2,-,many,TGTGCCAGCAGCGACCTAGCAAGCACAGATACGCAGTATTTT,CASSDLASTDTQYF
TRBJ2-1,TRBV29-1,-,-,TGCAGCGTTGTCGGGTCAGGTGGCAATGAGCAGTTCTTC,CSVVGSGGNEQFF
TRBJ2-7,TRBV27,TRBD1,-,TGTGCCAGCTCTAGACAGGGGGTCTACGAGCAGTACTTC,CASSRQGVYEQYF
TRBJ2-5,TRBV20-1,-,many,TGCAGTGCTCGTCAATTATCAACTGAGACCCAGTACTTC,CSARQLSTETQYF
TRBJ2-5,TRBV21-1,-,-,TGTGCCAGCAGCAAAGGACAGATCCAAGAGACCCAGTACTTC,CASSKGQIQETQYF
TRBJ2-7,TRBV7-9,-,-,TGTGCCAGCAGCTTCGGGGACACCTACGAGCAGTACTTC,CASSFGDTYEQYF
TRBJ2-7,TRBV7-2,TRBD2,-,TGTGCCAGCAGCTTGGTTGTGGGACTAGCGGCCTACGAGCAGTACTTC,CASSLVVGLAAYEQYF
TRBJ1-2,TRBV5-1,TRBD1,few,TGCGCCAGCAGCCCTACGGACAGGGACTATGGCTACACCTTC,CASSPTDRDYGYTF
TRBJ2-5,TRBV6-1,-,-,TGTGCCAGCAGCTTCGTCGGGCAAGAGACCCAGTACTTC,CASSFVGQETQYF
TRBJ1-2,TRBV13,TRBD1,few,TGTGCCAGCAGCGCGGACAGGGAGAACTATGGCTACACCTTC,CASSADRENYGYTF
TRBJ2-7,TRBV20-1,-,few,TGCAGTGCTAGTTTAGGGACCCGAAAGCGCTCCTACGAGCAGTACTTC,CSASLGTRKRSYEQYF
TRBJ2-3,TRBV27,TRBD2,-,TGTGCCGGCAGCGGGACTAGCGGGAAGCCAGATACGCAGTATTTT,CAGSGTSGKPDTQYF
TRBJ2-5,TRBV5-1,TRBD2,few,TGCGCCAGCAGCCCAGGGACTAGGGAAGAGACCCAGTACTTC,CASSPGTREETQYF
TRBJ2-7,TRBV29-1,-,-,TGCAGCGTCGGAATAAGGTCCGGCGAGCAGTACTTC,CSVGIRSGEQYF
TRBJ2-3,TRBV6-2/TRBV6-3,-,few,TGTGCCAGCAGTGACTCGGCCCCGACAGATACGCAGTATTTT,CASSDSAPTDTQYF
TRBJ2-3,TRBV20-1,-,-,TGCAGTGCTAGTAAGGCAGATACGCAGTATTTT,CSASKADTQYF
TRBJ2-3,TRBV7-2,-,-,TGTGCCAGCAGCACCCAGGGGTTAGCGGCAGATACGCAGTATTTT,CASSTQGLAADTQYF
TRBJ2-3,TRBV29-1,-,-,TGCAGCGTAGGCCTCTATACGCAGTATTTT,CSVGLYTQYF
TRBJ1-4,TRBV7-2,-,-,TGTGCCAGCAATCCGGCCTTCTTTGAAAAACTGTTTTTT,CASNPAFFEKLFF
TRBJ2-7,TRBV20-1,TRBD2,-,TGCAGTGCTGGGGGGACTACCCCCTACGAGCAGTACTTC,CSAGGTTPYEQYF
TRBJ1-5,TRBV6-5,TRBD1,-,TGTGCCAGCAGTGGACAGGGGGTAAGTCAGCCCCAGCATTTT,CASSGQGVSQPQHF
TRBJ2-3,TRBV7-2,TRBD2,few,TGTGCCAGCAGCCGATCGACGGGAGGCAGGGATACGCAGTATTTT,CASSRSTGGRDTQYF
TRBJ2-1,TRBV20-1,-,many,TGCAGTGCTAGAGTCTACAATGAGCAGTTCTTC,CSARVYNEQFF
TRBJ1-2,TRBV15,-,few,TGTGCCACCAGCAGAGCCCAGACATACTATGGCTACACCTTC,CATSRAQTYYGYTF
TRBJ1-1,TRBV7-6,-,-,TGTGCCAGCAGCCTATCACAGGGGAACACTGAAGCTTTCTTT,CASSLSQGNTEAFF
TRBJ1-2,TRBV29-1,-,many,TGCAGCGTTGAGGTTAACTATGGCTACACCTTC,CSVEVNYGYTF
TRBJ2-5,TRBV3-1,TRBD1,-,TGTGCCAGCAGCCCCGAACGACAGGGGTGGGGAGAGACCCAGTACTTC,CASSPERQGWGETQYF
TRBJ2-7,TRBV20-1,TRBD2,few,TGCAGTGCTCCGCCGTTGACTAGCGGGGGGGCGCTGGTCGAGCAGTACTTC,CSAPPLTSGGALVEQYF
TRBJ2-1,TRBV7-2,-,few,TGTGCCAGCAGCTTAGCGGTGGCGGGGAATGAGCAGTTCTTC,CASSLAVAGNEQFF
TRBJ2-1,TRBV12-3/TRBV12-4,TRBD1,-,TGTGCCAGCAGCGGCCGGACAGGAGCCTACAATGAGCAGTTCTTC,CASSGRTGAYNEQFF